This T cell receptor beta chain originates from a study of cytomegalovirus exposure and HLA in healthy donors. PCR used 60 Vbeta primers and 13 Jbeta primers. The method was immunoSEQ multiplex PCR; TCRdb's version includes in-frame clones alone and lacks a portion of them. Among about 270,000 clones, 72% were seen once, and the ten largest hold roughly 2.4%. The sample consisted of PBMCs. The source is a female donor in good health and CMV-seronegative.

CDR3 sequence: CASVPIGEQGGGYTF. CDR3 bases: TGTGCCAGCGTACCCATTGGGGAACAGGGCGGAGGCTACACCTTC. The rearrangement joins TRBV5-4 to TRBJ1-2; D perhaps matches TRBD1 (6 bases). V lost 7 bases, J lost 8 bases, and 24 bases lay in between. The CDR3 length is 15 residues. CDR1 SGHNT and CDR2 YYREEE come from the germline V gene (reference sequence).